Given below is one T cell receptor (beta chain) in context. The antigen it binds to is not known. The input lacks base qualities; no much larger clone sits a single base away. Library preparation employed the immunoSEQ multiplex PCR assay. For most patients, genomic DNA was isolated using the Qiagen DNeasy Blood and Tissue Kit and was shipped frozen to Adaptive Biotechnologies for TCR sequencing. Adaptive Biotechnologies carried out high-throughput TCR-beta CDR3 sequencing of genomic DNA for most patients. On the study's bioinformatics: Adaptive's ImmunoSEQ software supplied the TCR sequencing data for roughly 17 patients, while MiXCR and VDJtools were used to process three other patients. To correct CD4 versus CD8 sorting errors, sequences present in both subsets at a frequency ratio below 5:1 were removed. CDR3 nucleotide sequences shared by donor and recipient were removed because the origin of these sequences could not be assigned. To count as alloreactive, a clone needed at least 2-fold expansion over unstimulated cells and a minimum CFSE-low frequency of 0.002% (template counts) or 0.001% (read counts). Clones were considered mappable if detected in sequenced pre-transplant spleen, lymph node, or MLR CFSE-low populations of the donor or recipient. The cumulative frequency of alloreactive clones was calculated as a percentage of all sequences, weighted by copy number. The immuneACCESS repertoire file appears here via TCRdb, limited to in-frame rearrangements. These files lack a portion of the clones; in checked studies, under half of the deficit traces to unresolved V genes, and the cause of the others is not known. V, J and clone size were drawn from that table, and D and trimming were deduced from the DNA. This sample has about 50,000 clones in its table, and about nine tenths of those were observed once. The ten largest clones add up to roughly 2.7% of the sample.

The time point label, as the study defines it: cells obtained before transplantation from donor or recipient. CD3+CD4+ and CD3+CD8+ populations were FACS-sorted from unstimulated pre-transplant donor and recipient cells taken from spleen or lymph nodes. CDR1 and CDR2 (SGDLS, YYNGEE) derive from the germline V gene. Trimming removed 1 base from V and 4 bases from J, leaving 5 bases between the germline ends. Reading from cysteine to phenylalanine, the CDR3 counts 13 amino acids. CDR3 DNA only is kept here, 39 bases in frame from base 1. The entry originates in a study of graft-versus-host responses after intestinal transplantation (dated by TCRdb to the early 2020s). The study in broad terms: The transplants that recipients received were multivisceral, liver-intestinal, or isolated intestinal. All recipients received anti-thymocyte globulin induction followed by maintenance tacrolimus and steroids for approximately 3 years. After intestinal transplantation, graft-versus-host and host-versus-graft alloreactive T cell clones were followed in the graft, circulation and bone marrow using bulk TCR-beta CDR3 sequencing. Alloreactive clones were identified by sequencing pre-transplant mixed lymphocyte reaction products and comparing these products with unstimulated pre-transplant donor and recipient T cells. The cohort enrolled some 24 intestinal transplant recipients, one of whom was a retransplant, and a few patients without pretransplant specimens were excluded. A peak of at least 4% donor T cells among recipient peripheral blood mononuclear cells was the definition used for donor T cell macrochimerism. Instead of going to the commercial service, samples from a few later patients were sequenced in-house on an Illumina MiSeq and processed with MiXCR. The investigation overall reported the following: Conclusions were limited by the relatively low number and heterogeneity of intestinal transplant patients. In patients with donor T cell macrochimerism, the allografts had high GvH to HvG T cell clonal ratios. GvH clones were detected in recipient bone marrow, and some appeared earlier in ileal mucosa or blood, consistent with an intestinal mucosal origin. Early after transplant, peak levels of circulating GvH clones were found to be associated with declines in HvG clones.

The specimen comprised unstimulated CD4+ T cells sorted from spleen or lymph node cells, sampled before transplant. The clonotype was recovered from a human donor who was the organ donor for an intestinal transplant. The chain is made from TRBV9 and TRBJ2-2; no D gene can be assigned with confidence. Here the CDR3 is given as CASSVTTTGELFF. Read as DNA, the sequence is TGTGCCAGCAGCGTAACTACCACCGGGGAGCTGTTTTTT.